This T cell receptor beta chain was recovered during a study of T cell repertoires in cytomegalovirus infection. Overall study context: It can be stated that public TCR beta signatures indicated CMV infection as well as a matching HLA type.

Trimming removed 6 bases from V and 4 bases from J; junction bases left unmatched: 9. Germline assignment: CDR1 ENHRY and CDR2 SYGVKD. The CDR3 extends over 15 amino acids. Findings and caveats of the study: Frequencies of public TCR beta families were cumulated, and this identified carriers of CMV plus the relevant HLA. Ex vivo, HLA-C-restricted CMV-specific TCR beta clonotypes prevailed over the rest of the response.

This clonotype was seen more than once but under ten times. Its cognate antigen is unknown. TCRdb re-called the reads through MiXCR, storing one row per CDR3 protein. The sample carries some 130,000 distinct CDR3 sequences, roughly a quarter recorded once. The J gene is TRBJ1-2, the V gene TRBV10-3; TRBD1 matches at 9 bases. The sequencing sample was made of PBMCs, sequenced either directly or after in vitro stimulation (not recorded which). This sequence was found in a human donor in good health (CMV status not recorded). Some clones in this sample may be carry-over from other donors' samples. The CDR3 DNA reads TGTGCCATCAGGAAACAGGGGGCAACGGGCTATGGCTACACCTTC. Protein: CAIRKQGATGYGYTF.